The text below deals with one T cell receptor beta chain. This specimen comes from a study of blood T cell repertoires in COVID-19. Study background: COVID-19 samples, acute and convalescent, were from the United States, Italy and Spain. From T cells, B-cell-depleted T cells, or PBMCs came the material, which was cDNA or gDNA.

Original processing notes: Nucleated cell number was recorded as an estimate derived from reference gene primer amplification. Only in-frame clones appear in the TCRdb table, and some are missing; sequencing was by immunoSEQ multiplex PCR. D and trimming were read from the DNA, whereas the V and J calls and clone size are those reported in that table. Of some 300,000 clones in the sample, around four fifths were seen once. This TCR was recovered from a woman aged 45-65 years with active or convalescent COVID-19. The sequencing input was peripheral blood.

The CDR3 region is CASSPQGVQETQYF. CDR3 DNA: TGTGCCAGCAGTCCGCAGGGTGTTCAAGAGACCCAGTACTTC. The V gene is TRBV6-5, the J gene TRBJ2-5; TRBD1 is a possible D gene (5 bases). The CDR3 extends over 14 amino acids. CDR1 and CDR2 from the germline V gene are MNHEY and SVGAGI. Trimming left V 5 bases short and J 2 bases short, with 12 bases between.